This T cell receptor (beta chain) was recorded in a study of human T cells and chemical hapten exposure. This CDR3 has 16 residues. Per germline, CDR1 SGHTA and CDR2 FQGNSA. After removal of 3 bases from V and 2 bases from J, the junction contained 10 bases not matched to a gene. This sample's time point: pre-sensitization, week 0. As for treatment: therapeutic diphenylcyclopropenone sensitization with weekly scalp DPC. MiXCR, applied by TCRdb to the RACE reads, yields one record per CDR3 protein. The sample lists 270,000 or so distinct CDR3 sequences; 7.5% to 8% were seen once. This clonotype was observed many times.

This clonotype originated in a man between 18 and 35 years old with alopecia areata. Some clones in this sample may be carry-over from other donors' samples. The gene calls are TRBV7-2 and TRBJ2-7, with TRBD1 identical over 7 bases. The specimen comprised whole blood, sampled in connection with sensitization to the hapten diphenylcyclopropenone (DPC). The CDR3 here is CASSFRTGGRTYEQYV. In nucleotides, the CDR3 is TGTGCCAGCAGCTTCCGGACAGGCGGAAGGACCTACGAGCAGTACGTC.